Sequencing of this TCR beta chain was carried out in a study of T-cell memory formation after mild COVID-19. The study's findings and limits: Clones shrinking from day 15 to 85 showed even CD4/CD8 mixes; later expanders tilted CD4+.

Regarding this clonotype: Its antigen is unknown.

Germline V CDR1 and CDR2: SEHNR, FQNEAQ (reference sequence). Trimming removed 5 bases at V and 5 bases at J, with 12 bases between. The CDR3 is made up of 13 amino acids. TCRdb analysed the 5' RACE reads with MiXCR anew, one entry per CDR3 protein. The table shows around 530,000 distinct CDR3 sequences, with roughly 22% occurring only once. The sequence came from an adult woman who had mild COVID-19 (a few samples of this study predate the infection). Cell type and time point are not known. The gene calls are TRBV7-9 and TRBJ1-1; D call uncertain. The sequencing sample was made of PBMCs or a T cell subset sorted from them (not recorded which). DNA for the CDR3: TGTGCCAGCAGCCTCGGGGAAAGGACTGAAGCTTTCTTT. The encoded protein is CASSLGERTEAFF.